The 19 T cell receptor beta chains listed next were all sequenced from one sample in a study of CD8 T cells in Susac syndrome. The authors reverse transcribed about 0.5 to 1 ug RNA with random hexamers. TCRdb re-derived calls from the immunoSEQ multiplex PCR reads in MiXCR, one entry per CDR3 protein. The data hold 95,000 to 150,000 distinct CDR3 sequences, with approximately 93% observed a single time. Sequencing input: CD8+ T cells from PBMCs. These TCRs come from a human donor with multiple sclerosis.

This chain uses TRBV27 with TRBJ1-4; 7 positions match TRBD1. CDR3 size: 15 residues. The germline V gene has CDR1 MNHEY and CDR2 SMNVEV (reference sequence). After removal of 6 bases from V and 2 bases from J, the junction contained 6 bases not matched to a gene. The CDR3 nucleotides are TGTGCCAGCAGCAGCTCAGGGGGGACTAATGAAAAACTGTTTTTT. Amino acids: CASSSSGGTNEKLFF.

This chain joins TRBV12-3 or TRBV12-4 and TRBJ2-2; 11 nucleotides align to TRBD2. After removal of 1 base from V and 2 bases from J, the junction contained 12 bases not matched to a gene. This CDR3 contains 20 residues. This chain's CDR3 is CASSLDSEVAGGPNTGELFF. In DNA, the CDR3 is TGTGCCAGCAGTTTAGACAGTGAGGTAGCGGGAGGGCCAAACACCGGGGAGCTGTTTTTT.

The rearrangement joins TRBV10-3 to TRBJ2-2; no clear D gene. The CDR3 length is 11 residues. From germline, CDR1 is ENHRY and CDR2 SYGVKD. V lost 2 bases, J lost 8 bases, and 3 bases lay in between. The CDR3 DNA sequence: TGTGCCATCAGTGAGGGGGGGGAGCTGTTTTTT. This sequence encodes CAISEGGELFF.

The rearrangement uses TRBV7-9 and TRBJ2-7; D is ambiguous. The CDR3 covers 13 residues. The V end lost 3 bases, the J end lost 7 bases, and 13 bases lay between the germline ends. CDR1 and CDR2 (germline): SEHNR, FQNEAQ (reference sequence). In DNA form, the CDR3 reads TGTGCCAGCAGCTTGGGCCTCGTGGGAGAGCAGTACTTC. Its protein is CASSLGLVGEQYF.

J is TRBJ2-5 and V is TRBV25-1; 9 bases align to TRBD1. Germline V gives CDR1 MGHDK, CDR2 SYGVNS. The CDR3 has 15 amino acids. With V trimmed by 7 bases and J by 4 bases, 10 bases remained unmatched. CDR3 DNA sequence: TGTGCCAGCAACAAACAGACGGACAGGGGAGAGACCCAGTACTTC. This sequence encodes CASNKQTDRGETQYF.

The J gene is TRBJ2-2, the V gene TRBV12-3 or TRBV12-4, with 12 bases fitting TRBD1. V gave up 3 bases and J gave up 4 bases; unmatched junction bases: 6. The CDR3 contains 17 residues. CDR3 sequence: CASSFGPGQGATGELFF. CDR3 DNA: TGTGCCAGCAGTTTTGGTCCGGGACAGGGGGCCACCGGGGAGCTGTTTTTT.

This chain links TRBV20-1 with TRBJ1-1; weak D call: TRBD1 (5 bases). Trimming removed 5 bases from V and 5 bases from J, with 9 bases in between. Germline CDR1 and CDR2: DFQATT and SNEGSKA (reference sequence). This CDR3 is 11 amino acids long. The CDR3 region has the DNA TGCAGTGCTTCGACAGAAACTGAAGCTTTCTTT. Translated, it gives CSASTETEAFF.

V gene TRBV12-3 or TRBV12-4 combines with J gene TRBJ1-1; D is undetermined. The V and J ends lost 6 bases and 1 base respectively, with 12 bases between them. The CDR3 covers 14 residues. CDR3 residues: CASRSGRGNTEAFF. The CDR3, as DNA: TGTGCCAGCAGATCCGGACGGGGGAACACTGAAGCTTTCTTT.

The chain joins TRBV27 to TRBJ2-7; a possible D gene is TRBD1 (6 bases). Germline V CDR1 and CDR2: MNHEY, SMNVEV (reference sequence). The CDR3 sequence is 13 residues long. Trimming stripped 10 bases from V and 3 bases from J, with 16 bases between. CDR3 sequence reads: CATQGSRYYEQYF. The CDR3 DNA follows: TGTGCCACCCAGGGGTCTCGGTACTACGAGCAGTACTTC.

This clonotype appeared a few times. A read error may produce the germline difference seen at one junction end. V gene TRBV6-1 combines with J gene TRBJ1-1, with a possible D match to TRBD1 (5 bases). CDR1 MNHNS and CDR2 SASEGT come from the germline V gene. The CDR3 runs to 13 residues. As DNA, the CDR3 is TGTGCCAGCAGCGAAGGGGTGAACACTGAAGCTTTCTTT. This gives the protein CASSEGVNTEAFF.

This clonotype was seen more than once but under ten times. The gene calls are TRBV5-6 and TRBJ2-7; maybe TRBD2 (7 bases). The CDR3 is 16 residues long. With 2 bases removed from V and 4 bases from J, the gap between germline ends came to 19 bases. Germline V gene sequence: CDR1 SGHDT, CDR2 YYEEEE. DNA for the CDR3: TGTGCCAGCAGCTTTCTCCGAGGGGGGGAGAGGTACGAGCAGTACGTC. It encodes CASSFLRGGERYEQYV.

The V gene is TRBV29-1, the J gene TRBJ1-1; D is unclear. Germline lookup yields CDR1 SQVTM and CDR2 ANQGSEA. The CDR3 loop spans 15 amino acids. Trimming pared 6 bases from V and 7 bases from J, leaving 24 bases between. The CDR3 sequence is CSVTPRNGPRGEAFF. CDR3 in DNA: TGCAGCGTAACACCCAGGAACGGGCCGCGGGGTGAAGCTTTCTTT.

Here the CDR3 DNA reads TGTGCCAGCAGCTTAACGTCTCGGTACTTC. This gives the protein CASSLTSRYF. The rearrangement joins TRBV7-3 to TRBJ2-4; no clear D. CDR3 length: 10 amino acids. Germline lookup yields CDR1 SGHTA and CDR2 FQGTGA. V shed 0 bases and J shed 15 bases, with 6 bases lying between them. Complete variable domain (other parts from reference TRBV7-3 and TRBJ2-4): GAGVSQTPSNKVTEKGKYVELRCDPISGHTALYWYRQSLGQGPEFLIYFQGTGAADDSGLPNDRFFAVRPEGSVSTLKIQRTERGDSAVYLCASSLTSRYFGAGTRLSVL.

The chain uses TRBV5-1 and TRBJ2-1, with D hard to call. The V gene's germline CDR1 is SGHRS and CDR2 YFSETQ. V was shortened by 0 bases and J by 4 bases, with 17 bases between the two germline ends. The CDR3 is 17 residues long. CDR3 sequence: CASSLGLLIVGYNEQFF. Here the CDR3 DNA reads TGCGCCAGCAGCTTGGGCCTACTGATTGTGGGGTACAATGAGCAGTTCTTC.

Note on this clonotype: Germline is not matched at one junction end, which may reflect a read error. This sequence joins TRBV7-9 and TRBJ2-4; D may match TRBD1 or TRBD2 (5 bases each). The CDR3 spans 16 residues. Germline values: CDR1 SEHNR, CDR2 FQNEAQ (reference sequence). CDR3 sequence (DNA): TGTGCCGGCAGCTTACCTCCATTCAGGGAGATAAGCATTCAGTACTTC. Amino acid sequence: CAGSLPPFREISIQYF. Supplemented by reference TRBV7-9 and TRBJ2-4, the full variable domain reads DTGVSQNPRHKITKRGQNVTFRCDPISEHNRLYWYRQTLGQGPEFLTYFQNEAQLEKSRLLSDRFSAERPKGSFSTLEIQRTEQGDSAMYLCAGSLPPFREISIQYFGAGTRLSVL.

The V and J genes are TRBV11-2 and TRBJ2-7; 7 bases line up with TRBD1. The J segment lost 3 bases and the V segment lost 1 base, leaving 3 bases of the junction unmatched. The CDR3 has 14 amino acids. CDR1 SGHAT and CDR2 FQNNGV come from the germline V gene. The CDR3 sequence: CASSLGQGYYEQYV. CDR3 nucleotides: TGTGCCAGCAGCTTAGGACAGGGATACTACGAGCAGTACGTC.

The chain carries TRBV13 and TRBJ2-7; TRBD1 is a possible D gene (6 bases). The CDR3 is 13 amino acids. V was cut by 7 bases and J by 6 bases, with 16 bases left in between. Per the germline V gene, CDR1 is PRHDT and CDR2 is FYEKMQ (reference sequence). CDR3 region: CASTSGVGGEQYF. The CDR3 nucleotides read TGTGCCAGCACCTCCGGGGTAGGGGGCGAGCAGTACTTC. Complete variable domain (other parts from reference TRBV13 and TRBJ2-7): AAGVIQSPRHLIKEKRETATLKCYPIPRHDTVYWYQQGPGQDPQFLISFYEKMQSDKGSIPDRFSAQQFSDYHSELNMSSLELGDSALYFCASTSGVGGEQYFGPGTRLTVT.

The rearrangement joins TRBV13 to TRBJ2-7; 11 bases agree with TRBD1. V was pared by 0 bases and J by 4 bases, with 5 bases of the junction left unmatched. This CDR3 is 16 amino acids long. Germline assignment: CDR1 PRHDT and CDR2 FYEKMQ (reference sequence). CDR3 loop: CASSLGPGQGGYEQYF. CDR3 DNA: TGTGCCAGCAGCTTAGGTCCGGGACAGGGGGGTTACGAGCAGTACTTC. The whole variable domain, filled in from reference TRBV13 and TRBJ2-7, reads AAGVIQSPRHLIKEKRETATLKCYPIPRHDTVYWYQQGPGQDPQFLISFYEKMQSDKGSIPDRFSAQQFSDYHSELNMSSLELGDSALYFCASSLGPGQGGYEQYFGPGTRLTVT.

This chain links TRBV29-1 with TRBJ1-1; possible D gene TRBD1, 5 bases. V lost 2 bases to trimming and J lost 7 bases, with 11 bases between them. Germline V gene lookup returns CDR1 SQVTM and CDR2 ANQGSEA. The CDR3 contains 12 residues. CDR3 amino acids: CSVETGTLEAFF. The CDR3 nucleotides read TGCAGCGTTGAAACGGGGACCCTTGAAGCTTTCTTT. Full variable domain (outside the CDR3, taken from reference TRBV29-1 and TRBJ1-1): SAVISQKPSRDICQRGTSLTIQCQVDSQVTMMFWYRQQPGQSLTLIATANQGSEATYESGFVIDKFPISRPNLTFSTLTVSNMSPEDSSIYLCSVETGTLEAFFGQGTRLTVV.